This is a list of T cell receptor beta chains from one sample in a study of spatial heterogeneity in lung cancer. Via MiXCR, TCRdb re-called the 5' RACE reads, giving one row per CDR3 protein. This sample carries 7,800 or so distinct CDR3 sequences, roughly 8.7% of them seen once, and the ten largest clones take about 4%. This specimen was lung tumor tissue, taken at surgery. Receptors were obtained from a male donor with early-stage non-small cell lung cancer. The conserved cysteine and the conserved F or W are not part of the CDR3 here. A D gene is named only where the DNA matches it firmly.

V gene	J gene	D gene	CDR3 protein
TRBV9	TRBJ2-2	-	ASSVSTGFTGELF
TRBV5-1	TRBJ2-3	TRBD2	ASSLGLAGRVDTQY
TRBV29-1	TRBJ2-5	-	SVARDGQETQY
TRBV20-1	TRBJ2-5	-	SGHRHREETQY
TRBV18	TRBJ1-1	-	ANSANRATEAF
TRBV11-2	TRBJ2-3	-	ASSLAWTQEVDTQY
TRBV4-3	TRBJ2-7	-	ASSQDLGGSSDEQY
TRBV29-1	TRBJ2-1	-	SVGEYNEQF
TRBV7-9	TRBJ2-5	TRBD1	ASRPTGAEMQAQY
TRBV5-1	TRBJ1-1	-	ASSLQGWGTEAF
TRBV7-8	TRBJ2-7	-	ASSLAQGSGPYPLEQY
TRBV6-5	TRBJ2-1	TRBD2	ASSPLAGLGDEQF
TRBV20-1	TRBJ1-1	TRBD1	SARDDRAAAF
TRBV11-2	TRBJ1-3	-	ASSLVLRNTIY
TRBV7-2	TRBJ1-1	TRBD1	ASTLTGTGVSGAF
TRBV6-2/TRBV6-3	TRBJ1-5	-	ASSYGSNQPQH
TRBV29-1	TRBJ2-1	TRBD2	SHTGSTAGVRSGGQF